This T cell receptor (beta chain) was retrieved from a study of shared clonotypes between healthy human individuals. Profiling relied on immunoSEQ multiplex PCR, and the TCRdb table lists in-frame clones only, not all of them. The repertoire holds some 2.3 million clones, with 90% to 95% as singletons. Concerning this clone: Its specificity is not known.

Notes on the study in general: Sampling included only blood; tissue repertoires likely differ.

Trimming pared 2 bases from V and 3 bases from J, leaving 14 bases between. CDR1 and CDR2 (germline): MGHRA, YSYEKL. The CDR3 covers 15 residues. The sequence was obtained from a man in his late teens or twenties in good health. Some clones in this sample may be carry-over from other donors' samples. The chain combines TRBV4-1 with TRBJ2-7; either TRBD1 or TRBD2 may supply D (5 bases each). Sequenced input: naive CD4+ T cells from PBMCs. Noted subset: CD45RA+ positively selected. CDR3 sequence reads: CASSQPGTGIYEQYF. CDR3 bases: TGCGCCAGCAGCCAACCCGGGACGGGAATCTACGAGCAGTACTTC.